This TCR beta chain was retrieved from a study of T cell responses to AZD1222 COVID-19 vaccine. Study information: Pooled samples include second doses given at about 4 or 12 weeks. Study-level results: Spike-wide vaccine-associated CD4 TCRs dominated at 160-218 and 743-854. Of the AZD1222 recipients, only 5 to 7 were seropositive at baseline. It should be noted that donors were predominantly white British and more often female, and clonal diversity was possibly underestimated.

Trimming shortened V by 4 bases and J by 3 bases, and 13 bases separated the two germline ends. The CDR3 has 14 residues. Germline CDR1 is SGHDN and CDR2 is FVKESK. Produced via immunoSEQ multiplex PCR; TCRdb's table is partial and in-frame only. The data contain 150,000 to 200,000 clones, 93% of them singletons. This clone came up once. Its antigen is as yet unknown. The receptor was isolated from an adult in good health. The gene calls are TRBV14 and TRBJ2-7; tentative D call: TRBD2 (5 bases). This specimen was peripheral blood, taken on day 0 of AZD1222 vaccination. The CDR3 DNA is TGTGCCAGCAGCCTTGGCCCGGGGAGCTACGAGCAGTACTTC. This sequence encodes CASSLGPGSYEQYF.